This T cell receptor beta chain was recovered during a study of CD8+ T cells in alopecia areata. Findings of the study overall: Sequences from scalp samples also cover resident alphabeta T cells of normal skin.

The CDR3 contains 15 residues. V was clipped by 9 bases and J by 9 bases; unmatched bases: 16. Germline assignment: CDR1 SNHLY and CDR2 FYNNEI. Regarding this clone: What it recognizes is unknown.

Sequencing templates came from extracted RNA that was reverse transcribed into cDNA. Sequencing was performed with immunoSEQ multiplex PCR; in TCRdb, only in-frame clones are kept and a portion is missing. The table has roughly 35,000 clones, approximately 60% seen once. The source is a human donor with alopecia areata. Sequenced: NKG2D-high CD8+ T cells sorted from blood. The chain is built from TRBV2 and TRBJ2-1, with 8 bases aligning to TRBD2. The CDR3 coding sequence is TGTGCCAGGCAAAGAGAGCGGGGGAGCTTCAGTGAGCAGTTCTTC. It specifies CARQRERGSFSEQFF.